The 15 T cell receptor beta chains below come from one sample, sequenced in a study of Ad26.COV2.S vaccination and SARS-CoV-2 variants. As for treatment: around 19 received Ad26.COV2.S at low or high dose, single or two shots; roughly five received placebo; per-sample allocation not given. Collection of samples fell on day 63 after the first vaccine or placebo injection. The repertoire was sequenced with immunoSEQ multiplex PCR; TCRdb's copy has only in-frame clones and lacks some. Here the sample spans roughly 400,000 clones, 80% to 95% being singletons. This specimen consisted of peripheral blood, obtained in a trial of Ad26.COV2.S vaccine versus placebo. Receptors originate from a person between 18 and 60 years old who received the Ad26.COV2.S COVID-19 vaccine or a placebo.

This chain joins TRBV19 and TRBJ2-7; 7 bases align to TRBD1. This CDR3 has 15 amino acids. J was trimmed by 9 bases and V by 3 bases; bases with no gene match: 14. The germline gives CDR1 LNHDA, CDR2 SQIVND (reference sequence). The CDR3 spells CASSIGTAPTRRQYF. In DNA form, the CDR3 reads TGTGCCAGTAGTATTGGGACAGCCCCTACGAGACGGCAGTACTTC. The whole variable domain, remainder taken from reference TRBV19 and TRBJ2-7, is DGGITQSPKYLFRKEGQNVTLSCEQNLNHDAMYWYRQDPGQGLRLIYYSQIVNDFQKGDIAEGYSVSREKKESFPLTVTSAQKNPTAFYLCASSIGTAPTRRQYFGPGTRLTVT.

J is TRBJ1-5 and V is TRBV2; TRBD1 might be the D (6 bases). Looked up from germline, CDR1 is SNHLY and CDR2 is FYNNEI. The V end was cut by 3 bases, the J end by 2 bases, with 8 bases between. The CDR3 spans 14 residues. The CDR3 bases are TGTGCCAGCAGTGAGGCAGGGGGCAATCAGCCCCAGCATTTT. This gives the protein CASSEAGGNQPQHF.

The genes are TRBV14 and TRBJ2-1; D may match TRBD1 or TRBD2 (5 bases each). Trimming removed 2 bases at V and 4 bases at J, with 12 bases between. Germline loops: CDR1 SGHDN, CDR2 FVKESK. This CDR3 is 15 amino acids long. CDR3 loop: CASSQLTGAYNEQFF. The CDR3 coding sequence is TGTGCCAGCAGCCAACTAACCGGGGCTTACAATGAGCAGTTCTTC.

CDR3 amino acids: CASSEGTSDTDTQYF. In nucleotides, the CDR3 is TGTGCCAGCAGTGAAGGGACTAGCGACACAGATACGCAGTATTTT. The V gene is TRBV5-8, the J gene TRBJ2-3; TRBD2 agrees at 10 bases. Per the germline V gene, CDR1 is SGHTS and CDR2 is YDEGEE. This CDR3 has 15 residues. V was pared by 5 bases and J by 2 bases, with 5 bases of the junction left unmatched.

The V gene is TRBV7-6, the J gene TRBJ1-6; a possible D gene is TRBD1 (6 bases). V dropped 4 bases and J dropped 9 bases, with 10 bases sitting between them. The germline V gene encodes CDR1 SGHVS and CDR2 FNYEAQ. This CDR3 comprises 13 residues. CDR3 amino acids: CASSSGGRSPLHF. CDR3 sequence (DNA): TGTGCCAGCAGCTCGGGGGGGCGTTCACCCCTCCACTTT.

This rearrangement joins TRBV19 to TRBJ2-1; TRBD2 might be the D (6 bases). Germline V CDR1 and CDR2: LNHDA, SQIVND (reference sequence). CDR3 length equals 14 residues. Trimming pared 5 bases from V and 3 bases from J, leaving 11 bases between. In DNA form, the CDR3 reads TGTGCCAGTAGTGTATTAGCGGACTACAATGAGCAGTTCTTC. Protein sequence: CASSVLADYNEQFF.

This rearrangement joins TRBV9 to TRBJ2-7, with TRBD2 identical over 10 bases. The germline gives CDR1 SGDLS, CDR2 YYNGEE. The CDR3 has 14 residues. V was pared by 2 bases and J by 6 bases, with 5 bases of the junction left unmatched. The CDR3: CASSVGTSAFEQYF. The CDR3 DNA reads TGTGCCAGCAGCGTGGGGACTAGCGCCTTCGAGCAGTACTTC.

The J gene is TRBJ1-2, the V gene TRBV7-2, with 7 bases aligning to TRBD1. The length of the CDR3 is 14 residues. Trimming removed 1 base from V and 8 bases from J; junction bases left unmatched: 7. CDR1 is SGHTA, CDR2 FQGNSA, per germline. The CDR3 sequence: CASSLGGQYPGYTF. DNA of the CDR3: TGTGCCAGCAGCTTAGGGGGACAGTACCCAGGCTACACCTTC.

This chain uses TRBV28 with TRBJ2-5, with D perhaps matching TRBD1 (6 bases). The CDR3 covers 13 residues. Germline-derived CDR1 and CDR2 are MDHEN and SYDVKM. With 6 bases removed from V and 5 bases from J, the gap between germline ends came to 13 bases. CDR3 in DNA: TGTGCCAGCAGAAATAGGGGGTTCGAGACCCAGTACTTC. Its translation: CASRNRGFETQYF.

The rearrangement links TRBV5-1 to TRBJ2-6; D uncertain. Between the trimmed V and J ends, which lost 5 bases and 0 bases, there was a span of 18 bases. Germline CDR1 is SGHRS and CDR2 is YFSETQ. The CDR3 totals 18 residues. The CDR3 nucleotides read TGCGCCAGCAGTGTTGCAATGCCCCACCCCTCTGGGGCCAACGTCCTGACTTTC. Its protein product is CASSVAMPHPSGANVLTF.

This clone was counted between two and nine times. CDR3: CASSVSGSPSDTQYF. The CDR3 region has the DNA TGTGCCAGCAGTGTAAGTGGGAGCCCAAGCGATACGCAGTATTTT. This chain uses TRBV2 with TRBJ2-3; perhaps TRBD2 as D (5 bases). CDR3 length: 15 amino acids. V lost 4 bases to trimming and J lost 6 bases, with 17 bases between them. Germline V gives CDR1 SNHLY, CDR2 FYNNEI.

The CDR3 region has the DNA TGCAGCGTTCGGACTAGCGGGACCCGTAGGTTCTTC. The encoded protein is CSVRTSGTRRFF. The rearrangement uses TRBV29-1 and TRBJ2-1, with 12 bases fitting TRBD2. The germline V gene has CDR1 SQVTM and CDR2 ANQGSEA. J gave up 15 bases and V 5 bases, and 8 bases lay outside the gene matches. The CDR3 covers 12 residues.

V and J are TRBV3-1 (or the pseudogene TRBV3-2) and TRBJ2-4, with 10 bases aligning to TRBD1. Trimming took 6 bases from V and 1 from J; bases not matched to a gene: 12. Germline V lookup: CDR1 LGHDT, CDR2 YNNKEL (reference sequence). The CDR3 has 18 residues. The CDR3 here is CASSLPDRGRRAKNIQYF. In DNA form, the CDR3 reads TGTGCCAGCAGTCTACCAGACAGGGGGCGCCGGGCCAAAAACATTCAGTACTTC.

V gene TRBV6-5 combines with J gene TRBJ2-5; D may match TRBD1 or TRBD2 (5 bases each). Trimming shortened V by 8 bases and J by 5 bases, and 12 bases separated the two germline ends. The CDR3 consists of 12 residues. CDR1 and CDR2 from the germline V gene are MNHEY and SVGAGI. CDR3 residues: CASQRGRETQYF. The CDR3, as DNA: TGTGCCAGCCAGAGGGGCCGGGAGACCCAGTACTTC.

This clone was detected only once. Other DNA sequences from this sample encode an identical CDR3 as well. This sequence joins TRBV7-3 and TRBJ2-1; TRBD2 might be the D (5 bases). Germline CDR1 is SGHTA and CDR2 is FQGTGA. The CDR3 sequence is 14 residues long. Trimming cost V 2 bases and J 6 bases, with 11 bases left between them. The CDR3 nucleotides are TGTGCCAGCAGCTTAGGGCTAGCTGGCAATGAGCAGTTCTTC. This translates into CASSLGLAGNEQFF. The full variable domain, with the rest looked up from reference TRBV7-3 and TRBJ2-1, is GAGVSQTPSNKVTEKGKYVELRCDPISGHTALYWYRQSLGQGPEFLIYFQGTGAADDSGLPNDRFFAVRPEGSVSTLKIQRTERGDSAVYLCASSLGLAGNEQFFGPGTRLTVL.